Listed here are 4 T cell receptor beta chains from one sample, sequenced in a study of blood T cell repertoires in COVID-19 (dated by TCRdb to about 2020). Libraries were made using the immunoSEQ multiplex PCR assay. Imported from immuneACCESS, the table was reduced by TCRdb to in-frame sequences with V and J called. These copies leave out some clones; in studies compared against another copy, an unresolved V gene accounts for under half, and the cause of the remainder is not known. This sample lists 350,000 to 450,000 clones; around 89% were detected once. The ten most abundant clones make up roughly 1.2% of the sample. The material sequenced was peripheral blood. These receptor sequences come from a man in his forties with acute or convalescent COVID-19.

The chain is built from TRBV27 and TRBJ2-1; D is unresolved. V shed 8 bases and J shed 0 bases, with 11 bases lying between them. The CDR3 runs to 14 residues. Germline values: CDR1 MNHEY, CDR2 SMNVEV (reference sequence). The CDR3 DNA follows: TGTGCCAGCCATAGCTACCCCTCCTACAATGAGCAGTTCTTC. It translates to CASHSYPSYNEQFF.

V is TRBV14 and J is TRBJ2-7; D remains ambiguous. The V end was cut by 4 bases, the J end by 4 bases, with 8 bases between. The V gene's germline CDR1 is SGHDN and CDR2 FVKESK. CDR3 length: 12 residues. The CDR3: CASSLQFYEQYF. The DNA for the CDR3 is TGTGCCAGCAGCCTTCAGTTTTACGAGCAGTACTTC.

DNA for the CDR3: TGTGCCAGCAGCCTAACAACCCCCGGGAGGCAGGGCACCGGGGAGCTGTTTTTT. Its translation is CASSLTTPGRQGTGELFF. The rearrangement links TRBV9 to TRBJ2-2; 7 nucleotides match TRBD2. Germline-derived CDR1 and CDR2 are SGDLS and YYNGEE. The CDR3 length is 18 residues. Unmatched junction bases numbered 16, after V lost 4 bases and J lost 4 bases. Together with reference TRBV9 and TRBJ2-2, the CDR3 gives the full variable domain: DSGVTQTPKHLITATGQRVTLRCSPRSGDLSVYWYQQSLDQGLQFLIQYYNGEERAKGNILERFSAQQFPDLHSELNLSSLELGDSALYFCASSLTTPGRQGTGELFFGEGSRLTVL.

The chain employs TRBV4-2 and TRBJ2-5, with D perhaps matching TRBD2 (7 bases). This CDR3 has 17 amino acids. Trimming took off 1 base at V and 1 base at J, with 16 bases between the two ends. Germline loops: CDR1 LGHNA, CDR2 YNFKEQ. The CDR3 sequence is CASSQGGGLAVQETQYF. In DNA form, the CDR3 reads TGTGCCAGCAGCCAAGGGGGGGGGCTAGCGGTCCAAGAGACCCAGTACTTC.